These 32 T cell receptor beta chains were all obtained from the same sample, sequenced in a study of blood T cell repertoires in COVID-19. TCRdb's copy holds only in-frame clones and misses some; the assay was immunoSEQ multiplex PCR. The sample includes fewer than 300,000 clones, roughly 89% seen only once; the top ten take roughly 0.8%. The source material was peripheral blood. The receptors derive from a man younger than 40 with acute or convalescent COVID-19.

This clone was seen a single time. The chain recombines TRBV13 with TRBJ2-5; 12 nucleotides match TRBD2. Germline CDR1 PRHDT, CDR2 FYEKMQ (reference sequence). The CDR3 spans 17 residues. Trimming cost V 5 bases and J 0 bases; bases outside gene matches: 7. CDR3 in amino acids: CASSRTSGTPNQETQYF. The CDR3 nucleotides read TGTGCCAGCAGCAGGACTAGCGGGACCCCTAACCAAGAGACCCAGTACTTC.

This clone was seen only once. This chain joins TRBV2 and TRBJ1-3; a possible D gene is TRBD1 (6 bases). Germline lookup yields CDR1 SNHLY and CDR2 FYNNEI. The CDR3 extends over 15 amino acids. The ends were cut back, 2 bases at V and 0 bases at J, with 8 bases in the middle. The CDR3 bases are TGTGCCAGCAGTGAATGGGGGCTCTCTGGAAACACCATATATTTT. The encoded protein is CASSEWGLSGNTIYF. The full variable domain, rest sourced from reference TRBV2 and TRBJ1-3, is EPEVTQTPSHQVTQMGQEVILRCVPISNHLYFYWYRQILGQKVEFLVSFYNNEISEKSEIFDDQFSVERPDGSNFTLKIRSTKLEDSAMYFCASSEWGLSGNTIYFGEGSWLTVV.

This chain connects TRBV5-4 to TRBJ1-2, with D perhaps TRBD1 (5 bases). The CDR3 is 15 amino acids. Germline assignment: CDR1 SGHNT and CDR2 YYREEE (reference sequence). Between the trimmed V and J ends, which lost 7 bases and 3 bases, there was a span of 19 bases. CDR3 sequence (DNA): TGTGCCAGCTCAAAAAGCGGGGGAGGGGACTATGGCTACACCTTC. This gives the protein CASSKSGGGDYGYTF.

This chain joins TRBV5-1 and TRBJ1-4; unclear D gene. Between the trimmed V and J ends, which lost 7 bases and 0 bases, there was a span of 13 bases. CDR1 and CDR2 from the germline V gene are SGHRS and YFSETQ. The CDR3 extends over 15 amino acids. CDR3 DNA sequence: TGCGCCAGCGGTCGGGGTTATGCAACTAATGAAAAACTGTTTTTT. It yields the protein CASGRGYATNEKLFF.

This chain links TRBV7-8 with TRBJ2-7; the match to TRBD1 covers 8 bases. The germline V gene encodes CDR1 SGHVS and CDR2 FQNEAQ. With 1 base clipped from V and 0 bases from J, the junction kept 5 bases outside the gene matches. The CDR3 has 16 residues. The CDR3 region has the DNA TGTGCCAGCAGCTTAGGACAGGGGTTAATCTCCTACGAGCAGTACTTC. It encodes CASSLGQGLISYEQYF.

The chain joins TRBV18 to TRBJ1-1; D call uncertain. CDR1 is KGHSH and CDR2 is LQKENI in the germline V gene. Trimming removed 3 bases from V and 6 bases from J, with 14 bases in between. The CDR3 spans 14 residues. This CDR3 is CASSPGLRLSEAFF. The CDR3, as DNA: TGTGCCAGCTCACCCGGTCTGAGATTGTCTGAAGCTTTCTTT.

The genes are TRBV5-1 and TRBJ1-1; possibly TRBD1 for D (5 bases). Trimming took off 3 bases at V and 3 bases at J, with 12 bases between the two ends. Germline V gene sequence: CDR1 SGHRS, CDR2 YFSETQ. The CDR3 has 14 amino acids. CDR3: CASSWGGAHTEAFF. DNA of the CDR3: TGCGCCAGCAGCTGGGGGGGAGCCCACACTGAAGCTTTCTTT.

The chain carries TRBV4-1 and TRBJ2-3; D is unclear. The germline V and J ends were trimmed by 4 bases and 6 bases, with 17 bases remaining between them. The CDR3 is 15 amino acids. Germline V lookup: CDR1 MGHRA, CDR2 YSYEKL. The CDR3 DNA is TGCGCCAGCAGCCTCGCCGACCAGCCCGGGGATACGCAGTATTTT. Amino acids: CASSLADQPGDTQYF.

The chain has TRBV6-1 and TRBJ2-7; possible D gene TRBD2, 5 bases. The length of the CDR3 is 15 residues. Germline-derived CDR1 and CDR2 are MNHNS and SASEGT. V was trimmed by 2 bases and J by 2 bases, leaving 13 bases between them. In nucleotides, the CDR3 is TGTGCCAGCAGTGAACCCCGGGATCGGCCCTACGAGCAGTACTTC. This codes for CASSEPRDRPYEQYF.

This chain links TRBV28 with TRBJ2-3; tentatively, D is TRBD2 (6 bases). Per the germline V gene, CDR1 is MDHEN and CDR2 is SYDVKM. The CDR3 is 15 amino acids. V was cut by 9 bases and J by 6 bases, with 22 bases left in between. CDR3 sequence (DNA): TGTGCCAGTAGAGGGGTAACCAGTGGAGGGGATACGCAGTATTTT. It translates to CASRGVTSGGDTQYF.

This sequence joins TRBV27 and TRBJ1-6; tentative D call: TRBD1 (5 bases). Germline values: CDR1 MNHEY, CDR2 SMNVEV (reference sequence). The CDR3 contains 14 residues. The ends were cut back, 0 bases at V and 10 bases at J, with 10 bases in the middle. CDR3 protein: CASSLSQRGSPLHF. In DNA form, the CDR3 reads TGTGCCAGCAGTTTATCTCAAAGGGGATCACCCCTCCACTTT.

This chain links TRBV30 with TRBJ2-3; 9 positions agree with TRBD1. Trimming at V came to 5 bases and at J to 6 bases, leaving 6 bases not matched to a gene. The CDR3 is 13 residues long. CDR1 is GTSNPN and CDR2 is SVGIG in the germline V gene (reference sequence). CDR3 DNA: TGTGCCTGGGGACAGGGGTATGGGGATACGCAGTATTTT. Its protein is CAWGQGYGDTQYF.

The chain uses TRBV9 and TRBJ2-7, with D perhaps matching TRBD2 (6 bases). The CDR3 runs to 15 residues. Germline CDR1 is SGDLS and CDR2 is YYNGEE. The ends were cut back, 0 bases at V and 6 bases at J, with 16 bases in the middle. The CDR3 reads CASSVVPGVRGEQYF. Here the CDR3 DNA reads TGTGCCAGCAGCGTAGTTCCGGGGGTCCGAGGCGAGCAGTACTTC.

This chain links TRBV2 with TRBJ2-5; 9 nucleotides agree with TRBD2. Germline V lookup: CDR1 SNHLY, CDR2 FYNNEI. CDR3 length: 20 amino acids. V shed 6 bases, J shed 0 bases, and the junction held 20 bases outside the gene matches. The CDR3 DNA reads TGTGCCAGCAGGGAGACGCCAGGACTAGCGCTAAAAACGTACCAAGAGACCCAGTACTTC. This codes for CASRETPGLALKTYQETQYF.

The rearrangement links TRBV5-1 to TRBJ1-6; D might be TRBD1 (6 bases). This CDR3 has 14 residues. V lost 4 bases and J 5 bases, leaving 10 bases between the germline ends. Germline CDR1 reads SGHRS; CDR2 reads YFSETQ. The CDR3 DNA is TGCGCCAGCAGCGGACAGCAGAATAATTCACCCCTCCACTTT. This encodes CASSGQQNNSPLHF. The variable domain in full, with the rest retrieved from reference TRBV5-1 and TRBJ1-6, is KAGVTQTPRYLIKTRGQQVTLSCSPISGHRSVSWYQQTPGQGLQFLFEYFSETQRNKGNFPGRFSGRQFSNSRSEMNVSTLELGDSALYLCASSGQQNNSPLHFGNGTRLTVT.

The chain employs TRBV7-2 and TRBJ1-3; 7 nucleotides match TRBD1. Per the germline V gene, CDR1 is SGHTA and CDR2 is FQGNSA. The CDR3 is 12 amino acids. V lost 5 bases, J lost 8 bases, and 3 bases stayed unmatched. CDR3 protein: CASSPQGDTIYF. In DNA, the CDR3 is TGTGCCAGCAGCCCCCAGGGGGACACCATATATTTT.

This clone was found once. The chain joins TRBV5-6 to TRBJ1-2; 9 positions agree with TRBD1. This CDR3 spans 16 amino acids. Trimming at V came to 0 bases and at J to 5 bases, leaving 8 bases not matched to a gene. Looked up from germline, CDR1 is SGHDT and CDR2 is YYEEEE. DNA of the CDR3: TGTGCCAGCAGCTTGGCACGACAGGGGGGTTTTTATGGCTACACCTTC. It codes for CASSLARQGGFYGYTF.

V is TRBV25-1 and J is TRBJ2-2; TRBD1 agrees at 7 bases. The CDR3 is made up of 12 amino acids. Trimming took 6 bases from V and 5 from J; bases not matched to a gene: 0. CDR1 is MGHDK and CDR2 is SYGVNS in the germline V gene. The CDR3 sequence: CASRTGTGELFF. In DNA, the CDR3 is TGTGCCAGCAGGACAGGGACCGGGGAGCTGTTTTTT.

The chain uses TRBV28 and TRBJ2-6, with 7 nucleotides matching TRBD2. The V and J ends lost 8 bases and 6 bases, in that order; junction bases with no gene match: 10. CDR1 is MDHEN, CDR2 SYDVKM, per germline. The CDR3 length is 15 residues. CDR3 nucleotide sequence: TGTGCCAGCTCCGGTTCGGGGGGTAAGGCCAACGTCCTGACTTTC. This codes for CASSGSGGKANVLTF.

J is TRBJ1-6 and V is TRBV5-6; D not certain. CDR3 size: 16 residues. Trimming pared 1 base from V and 6 bases from J, leaving 14 bases between. The V gene's germline CDR1 is SGHDT and CDR2 YYEEEE. CDR3 nucleotide sequence: TGTGCCAGCAGCTTGCTACGAGCGGCCACTAATTCACCCCTCCACTTT. This encodes CASSLLRAATNSPLHF. The variable domain in full, with the rest retrieved from reference TRBV5-6 and TRBJ1-6, is DAGVTQSPTHLIKTRGQQVTLRCSPKSGHDTVSWYQQALGQGPQFIFQYYEEEERQRGNFPDRFSGHQFPNYSSELNVNALLLGDSALYLCASSLLRAATNSPLHFGNGTRLTVT.

This clone was recorded once. The V gene is TRBV12-3 or TRBV12-4, the J gene TRBJ1-5; D remains ambiguous. V was pared by 4 bases and J by 5 bases, with 9 bases between. CDR3 size: 13 residues. This CDR3 reads CASSSRKDQPQHF. CDR3 nucleotides: TGTGCCAGCAGTTCTAGAAAAGATCAGCCCCAGCATTTT.

The gene calls are TRBV18 and TRBJ2-3; D is possibly TRBD1 (5 bases). Germline V gene data show CDR1 as KGHSH and CDR2 as LQKENI. The CDR3 extends over 11 amino acids. V lost 6 bases and J lost 6, with 7 bases in between. The CDR3 reads CASSSGDTQYF. The CDR3 DNA follows: TGTGCCAGCTCCTCAGGGGATACGCAGTATTTT.

The V call is TRBV5-1, the J call TRBJ2-5, with D possibly TRBD1 on 5 matching bases. CDR1 SGHRS and CDR2 YFSETQ come from the germline V gene. This CDR3 has 15 residues. V was cut by 4 bases and J by 4 bases, with 17 bases left in between. Here the CDR3 DNA reads TGCGCCAGCAGCCCAGGGATGGGGCAGGGAGAGACCCAGTACTTC. This sequence encodes CASSPGMGQGETQYF.

In this sample, this clone turned up once. The chain employs TRBV4-1 and TRBJ2-1; 9 nucleotides line up with TRBD2. Germline CDR1 reads MGHRA; CDR2 reads YSYEKL. V gave up 4 bases and J gave up 3 bases; unmatched junction bases: 4. The CDR3 runs to 15 residues. CDR3: CASSPTSGNYNEQFF. The CDR3 coding sequence is TGCGCCAGCAGCCCGACTAGCGGAAACTACAATGAGCAGTTCTTC.

The chain has TRBV5-1 and TRBJ1-1, with 9 bases matching TRBD1. Germline CDR1 and CDR2: SGHRS and YFSETQ. The CDR3 is 15 amino acids. J gave up 5 bases and V 6 bases, and 11 bases lay outside the gene matches. For the CDR3, the DNA is TGCGCCAGCATCCCAATAACAGGGGGCTTTACTGAAGCTTTCTTT. Encoded protein: CASIPITGGFTEAFF.

The V gene is TRBV6-5, the J gene TRBJ2-6; D unresolved. The CDR3 is 15 residues long. The V gene lost 7 bases and the J gene lost 2 bases, with 12 bases spanning the gap. CDR1 is MNHEY and CDR2 is SVGAGI in the germline V gene. CDR3 nucleotides: TGTGCCAGCAAGAACAGAAGGACTGGGGCCAACGTCCTGACTTTC. Translated: CASKNRRTGANVLTF.

V and J are TRBV7-3 and TRBJ1-2, with 8 nucleotides matching TRBD1. The CDR3 covers 15 residues. Germline values: CDR1 SGHTA, CDR2 FQGTGA. V was clipped by 4 bases and J by 4 bases; unmatched bases: 8. The CDR3 here is CASSSTGDRRYGYTF. The CDR3 nucleotides read TGTGCCAGCAGCTCGACAGGGGATAGGCGCTATGGCTACACCTTC.

The chain is built from TRBV7-2 and TRBJ1-2; 10 bases line up with TRBD1. This CDR3 contains 15 residues. Germline V CDR1 and CDR2: SGHTA, FQGNSA. Trimming cost V 6 bases and J 1 base; bases outside gene matches: 5. The DNA of the CDR3 is TGTGCCAGCAGTAGGACAGGGGGTAATAACTATGGCTACACCTTC. This sequence encodes CASSRTGGNNYGYTF. Looking up the rest from reference TRBV7-2 and TRBJ1-2 gives the full variable domain: GAGVSQSPSNKVTEKGKDVELRCDPISGHTALYWYRQSLGQGLEFLIYFQGNSAPDKSGLPSDRFSAERTGGSVSTLTIQRTQQEDSAVYLCASSRTGGNNYGYTFGSGTRLTVV.

The chain uses TRBV4-2 and TRBJ2-2, with 7 nucleotides matching TRBD1. The CDR3 length is 21 residues. Germline CDR1 LGHNA, CDR2 YNFKEQ. J gave up 6 bases and V 4 bases, and 26 bases lay outside the gene matches. The CDR3 here is CASSRLFSSGTAVGSSGELFF. The CDR3 coding sequence is TGTGCCAGCAGCCGCCTCTTTTCATCCGGGACAGCCGTCGGTTCGTCCGGGGAGCTGTTTTTT.

The rearrangement uses TRBV28 and TRBJ2-7; 7 bases align to TRBD2. V dropped 6 bases and J dropped 4; count of bases not matched to a gene: 12. Germline V CDR1 and CDR2: MDHEN, SYDVKM. The CDR3 is 15 amino acids. DNA of the CDR3: TGTGCCAGCAGACTCTATATGAGCGGGACTTACGAGCAGTACTTC. This sequence encodes CASRLYMSGTYEQYF.

As concerns this clone: The same CDR3 also results from other DNA sequences found in this sample. The rearrangement uses TRBV5-1 and TRBJ2-2, with 9 bases aligning to TRBD2. Per the germline V gene, CDR1 is SGHRS and CDR2 is YFSETQ. This CDR3 comprises 16 residues. Trimming cost V 2 bases and J 1 base; bases outside gene matches: 3. CDR3: CASSLALAGNTGELFF. DNA of the CDR3: TGCGCCAGCAGCTTAGCACTAGCGGGGAACACCGGGGAGCTGTTTTTT.

The chain joins TRBV30 to TRBJ1-3; TRBD1 might be the D (6 bases). This CDR3 has 15 residues. Germline CDR1 and CDR2: GTSNPN and SVGIG (reference sequence). Trimming removed 3 bases at V and 8 bases at J, with 20 bases between. The CDR3 DNA reads TGTGCCTGGAGGGGGGCTCGGGTCTCGGCCGACACCATATATTTT. The encoded protein is CAWRGARVSADTIYF.